This paragraph covers one T cell receptor beta chain sequence. The antigen is undetermined. Use of 60 Vbeta and 13 Jbeta primers characterized the PCR. Here immunoSEQ multiplex PCR was the method, and the copy in TCRdb shows in-frame clones only, minus some. This sample carries about 150,000 clones, just under 75% of them seen once, and the ten largest clones take under 2%. This specimen belongs to a study of cytomegalovirus exposure and HLA in healthy donors. Findings and caveats of the study: Reportedly, diagnosis of cytomegalovirus status by the classifier showed high specificity and sensitivity. Later on, a genetic analysis was performed. It linked a missense variant in DCLRE1C with V- and J-gene trimming of TCR beta. Equally common other TCR beta chains were less clonally expanded than HLA-associated ones, a later analysis found.

This receptor was taken from a woman between 18 and 29 years old in good health and CMV-seronegative. The sequenced sample consisted of PBMCs.

The CDR3 is CATPNWNYGYTF. For the CDR3, the DNA is TGTGCCACCCCTAATTGGAACTATGGCTACACCTTC. This rearrangement joins TRBV2 to TRBJ1-2; D ambiguous. V was pared by 10 bases and J by 2 bases, with 11 bases between. Germline CDR1 is SNHLY and CDR2 is FYNNEI. This CDR3 has 12 amino acids.